This T cell receptor (beta chain) was recovered during a study of T cell repertoires in cytomegalovirus infection (dated by TCRdb to between 2018 and 2021). About the study as a whole: Alongside well-studied HLA-B-restricted epitopes, the peptide stimulations were aimed at recently identified HLA-C-restricted CMV epitopes, whose presentation resists viral immunomodulation. Donor HLA type was relevant to the analysis, as public TCR beta signatures indicated carriage of CMV infection together with the matching HLA type.

Turning to this clonotype: The target of this receptor is not known. No base quality values were provided; no much bigger clone lies one nucleotide off.

General findings and caveats noted by the study authors: Cumulative frequency of public TCR beta family members discriminated carriers of CMV infection plus the relevant HLA type in this cohort and an independent roughly 320-donor cohort. The ex vivo response was dominated by HLA-C-restricted CMV-specific TCR beta clonotypes, which also provided the single most frequent clonotype in two of eight donors.

Sequencing instrument: Illumina HiSeq 1500. Using fastp trimming at Q25 and MiXCR clonotype assembly, TCRdb reanalyzed the public sequencing data and kept in-frame beta chains. Rows merge per CDR3 protein into single entries with the most common DNA and genes. In all, the sample holds 95,000 to 150,000 distinct CDR3 sequences, and around 30% of those were seen once. About 54% of the sample is in the top ten clones. In light of the paper, this sample's treatment or condition label describes: in vitro stimulation with specific CMV peptide epitopes to enrich CMV-specific T cells. Including the terminal cysteine and phenylalanine, the CDR3 comprises 15 residues. The CDR3 DNA has 45 bases and is translated from base 1. Per the germline V gene (reference sequence), LNHDA is the CDR1 and SQIVND is the CDR2. At the junction V is shortened by 9 bases and J by 4 bases, with 21 bases in between.

This clonotype was obtained from a human donor in good health (CMV status not recorded). Some clones in this sample may be carry-over from other donors' samples. Specimen: CD8+ T cells from cultured PBMCs, collected from culture after CMV antigen stimulation. In this chain, TRBV19 is recombined with TRBJ1-2, with the D gene too uncertain to name. The encoded CDR3 is CASFNTDRELYGYTF. At the DNA level, the sequence is TGTGCCAGCTTTAATACGGACCGAGAGCTCTATGGCTACACCTTC.